Below, 27 T cell receptor beta chains from the same sample are listed, as sequenced in a study of CD8 T cells in Susac syndrome. Reverse transcription of about 0.5 to 1 ug RNA used random hexamers. TCRdb independently ran MiXCR on the immunoSEQ multiplex PCR reads; one entry per CDR3 protein. This table holds 250,000 or so distinct CDR3 sequences, about 93% found once. The material sequenced was CD4+ T cells from PBMCs. The source of these receptors is a human donor with multiple sclerosis.

The rearrangement joins TRBV9 to TRBJ1-1; possibly TRBD1 for D (5 bases). Germline loops: CDR1 SGDLS, CDR2 YYNGEE. Trimming took 4 bases from V and 2 from J, leaving 18 bases between them. The length of the CDR3 is 16 residues. In DNA, the CDR3 is TGTGCCAGCAGCCCCGTGTTTGGGGGTTATAACACTGAAGCTTTCTTT. This gives the protein CASSPVFGGYNTEAFF.

V usage is TRBV6-6 and J usage is TRBJ1-1; D uncertain. Trimming pared 2 bases from V and 4 bases from J, leaving 11 bases between. Germline V lookup: CDR1 MNHNY, CDR2 SVGAGI (reference sequence). This CDR3 has 14 amino acids. The CDR3 sequence is CASSYLAGATEAFF. As DNA, the CDR3 is TGTGCCAGCAGTTACCTGGCGGGAGCCACTGAAGCTTTCTTT.

The V call is TRBV4-1, the J call TRBJ2-4; 7 bases line up with TRBD2. The CDR3 has 18 amino acids. Losses at the gene ends were 1 base for V and 0 bases for J; bases not matched to a gene: 9. The germline V gene has CDR1 MGHRA and CDR2 YSYEKL. CDR3 DNA: TGCGCCAGCAGCCAAGGGGCCGCGGCGGGGGTAGCCAAAAACATTCAGTACTTC. It specifies CASSQGAAAGVAKNIQYF.

V is TRBV7-2 and J is TRBJ1-5, with D possibly matching TRBD1 (5 bases). CDR1 and CDR2 (germline): SGHTA, FQGNSA. This CDR3 contains 14 residues. Trimming removed 5 bases at V and 7 bases at J, with 15 bases between. The DNA of the CDR3 is TGTGCCAGCAGCCTGGTCGGGAGGGACCAGCCCCAGCATTTT. Protein product: CASSLVGRDQPQHF.

The chain employs TRBV23-1 and TRBJ2-7; D unclear. TRBV23-1 is recorded as an ORF, its role being uncertain. This CDR3 spans 11 amino acids. V lost 7 bases to trimming and J lost 6 bases, with 10 bases between them. The CDR3 sequence is CASTPEPEQYV. The CDR3 DNA sequence: TGCGCCAGCACCCCGGAACCCGAGCAGTACGTC.

This chain uses TRBV3-1 with TRBJ1-2; D is undetermined. CDR1 is LGHDT, CDR2 YNNKEL, per germline (reference sequence). V lost 2 bases, J lost 6 bases, and 10 bases lay in between. CDR3 length equals 13 residues. Written as DNA, the CDR3 is TGTGCCAGCAGCCAACGGGCGGTCGATGGCTACACCTTC. Protein: CASSQRAVDGYTF.

This chain joins TRBV12-3 or TRBV12-4 and TRBJ2-5; D might be TRBD2 (5 bases). V was cut by 6 bases and J by 3 bases, with 14 bases left in between. CDR3 length: 14 amino acids. In DNA form, the CDR3 reads TGTGCCAGCAGCCGAAGCGGAAACGAAGAGACCCAGTACTTC. Amino acids: CASSRSGNEETQYF.

The genes are TRBV28 and TRBJ2-2; D is perhaps TRBD1 (5 bases). The germline V and J ends were trimmed by 3 bases and 1 base, with 9 bases remaining between them. The CDR3 length is 15 residues. CDR1 is MDHEN and CDR2 is SYDVKM in the germline V gene. As DNA, the CDR3 is TGTGCCAGCAGTTTCCCAGGGATGAACACCGGGGAGCTGTTTTTT. The encoded protein is CASSFPGMNTGELFF.

Only one count was recorded for this clonotype. The V call is TRBV3-1, the J call TRBJ2-3, with D hard to call. CDR3 length: 14 residues. Germline assignment: CDR1 LGHDT and CDR2 YNNKEL (reference sequence). Trimming cost V 0 bases and J 9 bases, with 13 bases left between them. DNA of the CDR3: TGTGCCAGCAGCCAAGATACCCCAAGCCGGACGCAGTATTTT. It yields the protein CASSQDTPSRTQYF.

This chain joins TRBV18 and TRBJ1-5, with no clear D. This CDR3 contains 13 residues. Germline V gene sequence: CDR1 KGHSH, CDR2 LQKENI. Trimming stripped 5 bases from V and 4 bases from J, with 9 bases between. DNA for the CDR3: TGTGCCAGCTCAGAACGGGTAAATCAGCCCCAGCATTTT. Translating gives CASSERVNQPQHF.

This clonotype was seen a handful of times. The gene calls are TRBV3-1 and TRBJ2-3, with D perhaps matching TRBD2 (6 bases). Germline V CDR1 and CDR2: LGHDT, YNNKEL (reference sequence). This CDR3 has 15 amino acids. V was clipped by 4 bases and J by 0 bases, with 11 bases between them. The CDR3 sequence is CASSPWRGSTDTQYF. The CDR3 nucleotides read TGTGCCAGCAGCCCTTGGCGGGGTAGCACAGATACGCAGTATTTT.

This clonotype was seen once. The rearrangement joins TRBV15 to TRBJ1-5, with unresolved D. Germline V gene lookup returns CDR1 LNHNV and CDR2 YYDKDF (reference sequence). Trimming removed 3 bases at V and 0 bases at J, with 9 bases between. The CDR3 has 15 amino acids. The CDR3 spells CATSSSGYSNQPQHF. The CDR3 DNA sequence: TGTGCCACCAGCAGTTCTGGGTATAGCAATCAGCCCCAGCATTTT. The entire variable domain, with the rest obtained from reference TRBV15 and TRBJ1-5, is as follows: DAMVIQNPRYQVTQFGKPVTLSCSQTLNHNVMYWYQQKSSQAPKLLFHYYDKDFNNEADTPDNFQSRRPNTSFCFLDIRSPGLGDTAMYLCATSSSGYSNQPQHFGDGTRLSIL.

The V and J genes are TRBV4-1 and TRBJ2-2, with 11 bases identical to TRBD2. Germline V lookup: CDR1 MGHRA, CDR2 YSYEKL. The CDR3 sequence is 16 residues long. The V and J ends lost 1 base and 3 bases, in that order; junction bases with no gene match: 1. The CDR3 reads CASSQGLAGYTGELFF. CDR3 DNA: TGCGCCAGCAGCCAAGGACTAGCGGGGTACACCGGGGAGCTGTTTTTT.

The chain is built from TRBV6-5 and TRBJ2-7; D possibly corresponds to TRBD2 (6 bases). CDR1 MNHEY and CDR2 SVGAGI come from the germline V gene. V was shortened by 0 bases and J by 6 bases, with 15 bases between the two germline ends. The CDR3 extends over 15 amino acids. The CDR3 sequence: CASSYSGELRGEQYF. The CDR3 DNA reads TGTGCCAGCAGTTACTCGGGGGAGCTGCGGGGCGAGCAGTACTTC.

CDR3: CSAPQRGQNEQFF. CDR3 DNA sequence: TGCAGCGCACCTCAGAGGGGGCAGAATGAGCAGTTCTTC. This chain uses TRBV29-1 with TRBJ2-1; 7 bases fit TRBD1. The CDR3 covers 13 residues. J was trimmed by 7 bases and V by 7 bases; bases with no gene match: 10. Germline V CDR1 and CDR2: SQVTM, ANQGSEA.

The V call is TRBV19, the J call TRBJ2-7; no definite D call. Between the trimmed V and J ends, which lost 1 base and 0 bases, there was a span of 7 bases. This CDR3 has 14 amino acids. Germline values: CDR1 LNHDA, CDR2 SQIVND (reference sequence). The CDR3 protein is CASSIAGYSYEQYF. Written as DNA, the CDR3 is TGTGCCAGTAGTATAGCGGGCTACTCCTACGAGCAGTACTTC.

The CDR3 region is CASSFREWFGQDPNYGYTF. CDR3 in DNA: TGTGCCAGCAGTTTCAGGGAATGGTTCGGACAGGATCCTAACTATGGCTACACCTTC. The rearrangement joins TRBV12-3 or TRBV12-4 to TRBJ1-2, with 7 nucleotides matching TRBD1. Trimming took 3 bases from V and 0 from J; bases not matched to a gene: 16. CDR3 length: 19 amino acids.

The chain combines TRBV5-4 with TRBJ2-7; D uncertain. Looked up from germline, CDR1 is SGHNT and CDR2 is YYREEE (reference sequence). The V end lost 0 bases, the J end lost 6 bases, and 10 bases lay between the germline ends. This CDR3 is 13 amino acids long. CDR3 sequence (DNA): TGTGCCAGCAGCTTGGACGGTTGGGTCGAGCAGTACGTC. It encodes CASSLDGWVEQYV.

The V and J genes are TRBV5-6 and TRBJ2-7; TRBD1 might be the D (5 bases). V shed 4 bases and J shed 0 bases, with 32 bases lying between them. CDR3 size: 21 residues. The germline gives CDR1 SGHDT, CDR2 YYEEEE. This CDR3 reads CASSVLNRGTGRFRGSYEQYV. The CDR3 DNA is TGTGCCAGCAGCGTCCTTAATCGCGGTACAGGTCGGTTTAGAGGCTCCTACGAGCAGTACGTC.

The J gene is TRBJ1-2, the V gene TRBV6-1; a possible D gene is TRBD1 (6 bases). The CDR3 totals 14 residues. Trimming shortened V by 7 bases and J by 3 bases, and 15 bases separated the two germline ends. From germline, CDR1 is MNHNS and CDR2 SASEGT. CDR3 loop: CASNVAGADYGYTF. The CDR3 DNA reads TGTGCCAGCAATGTCGCAGGGGCTGACTATGGCTACACCTTC.

Note on this clonotype: Germline is not matched at one junction end, which may reflect a read error. The chain combines TRBV12-3 or TRBV12-4 with TRBJ2-6, with a possible D match to TRBD1 (5 bases). The CDR3 extends over 15 amino acids. The CDR3 sequence: CASSRDSSGTNVLTF. The CDR3 DNA reads TGTGCCAGCAGCCGCGACAGTTCTGGGACCAACGTCCTGACTTTC.

This sequence joins TRBV3-1 and TRBJ1-1; maybe TRBD1 (6 bases). The CDR3 sequence is 14 residues long. Germline-derived CDR1 and CDR2 are LGHDT and YNNKEL (reference sequence). The germline V and J ends were trimmed by 4 bases and 8 bases, with 17 bases remaining between them. DNA for the CDR3: TGTGCCAGCAGCCTCCTTAGGGGGGCCGGCGAAGCTTTCTTT. It encodes CASSLLRGAGEAFF.

The chain recombines TRBV7-8 with TRBJ1-5; D call uncertain. In germline, CDR1 is SGHVS, CDR2 FQNEAQ. With 1 base removed from V and 0 bases from J, the gap between germline ends came to 4 bases. The CDR3 has 14 amino acids. The DNA for the CDR3 is TGTGCCAGCAGCTTAGACTATAGCAATCAGCCCCAGCATTTT. Translation: CASSLDYSNQPQHF.

The chain recombines TRBV13 with TRBJ2-1; 11 nucleotides line up with TRBD2. This CDR3 has 17 amino acids. Germline CDR1 and CDR2: PRHDT and FYEKMQ (reference sequence). Trimming removed 4 bases from V and 1 base from J; junction bases left unmatched: 6. The CDR3 sequence: CASSSQTSGVSYNEQFF. The CDR3 DNA reads TGTGCCAGCAGCTCCCAGACTAGCGGGGTATCCTACAATGAGCAGTTCTTC.

This chain connects TRBV19 to TRBJ1-1; maybe TRBD1 (5 bases). Trimming left V 10 bases short and J 7 bases short, with 19 bases between. CDR1 and CDR2 from the germline V gene are LNHDA and SQIVND (reference sequence). CDR3 length equals 13 residues. The DNA for the CDR3 is TGTGCCACCCTTTCAACCGGGCAGGGTGAAGCTTTCTTT. It translates to CATLSTGQGEAFF.

The chain combines TRBV7-2 with TRBJ2-1; tentative D call: TRBD2 (6 bases). The germline V gene has CDR1 SGHTA and CDR2 FQGNSA. V was clipped by 5 bases and J by 9 bases, with 23 bases between them. The CDR3 sequence is 16 residues long. The CDR3 protein is CASSHTHRTHGSEQFF. CDR3 nucleotides: TGTGCCAGCAGCCATACCCACCGGACCCACGGGAGTGAGCAGTTCTTC.

This chain links TRBV6-1 with TRBJ1-5; D remains unclear. CDR3 length equals 14 residues. The germline V and J ends were trimmed by 6 bases and 1 base, with 10 bases remaining between them. The V gene's germline CDR1 is MNHNS and CDR2 SASEGT. CDR3 in DNA: TGTGCCAGCAGCCCTCAACGGAGCAATCAGCCCCAGCATTTT. Translation gives CASSPQRSNQPQHF.